This TCR beta chain appears in the sequencing data of a study of blood T cell repertoires in COVID-19 (TCRdb year 2020). Notes on the research overall: Collaborator samples came from the United States, Italy and Spain and covered acute and convalescent phases of COVID-19. Deeply sampled blood TCRbeta repertoires from subjects exposed to, actively infected with, or recovered from COVID-19 were included in the dataset. The material from the prospective study consisted of cDNA or gDNA derived from T cells, B-cell-depleted T cells, or PBMCs. A de-identified subject ID, COVID-19 status, age in years and sex were almost always included in the sample metadata. HLA class I and class II types, where available, came from metadata supplied by the sample provider rather than from assay-based typing. The samples were drawn from two sources: the first 160 participants of the ongoing ImmuneRACE study, and over 950 subjects contributed by 6 global collaborators. The repertoires were released in a freely available public database meant as a resource for research on the immune response to SARS-CoV-2. Overall study results and their limits: The quantity of clinical and demographic metadata differed by source and by participant and was supplied without curation.

The CDR3 runs 14 amino acids, cysteine and phenylalanine included. The sequence is cut down to CDR3 DNA, 42 bases in frame from base 1. CDR1 is given as SQVTM and CDR2 as ANQGSEA, both from the germline V gene. V drops 6 bases and J drops 0 bases, leaving 12 bases in between. The immunoSEQ Assay, a bias-controlled multiplex PCR, was used to amplify TCRbeta CDR3 regions from genomic DNA. The authors' analysis ran thus. The number of nucleated cells in each sample was estimated from the amplification of reference gene primers within the assay. To quantify the absolute abundance of each unique TCRbeta CDR3 rearrangement, sequence reads were collapsed and filtered. For each sample, productive Simpson clonality was calculated by taking the square root of Simpson's diversity index across productive rearrangements. TCRdb took over this immuneACCESS table, retaining in-frame rearrangements with V and J assigned. Such tables are incomplete; in checked studies, under half of the missing clones stem from an unresolved V gene, and the remainder is unexplained. From that table come the V and J calls and clone size; the DNA was used to work out D and trimming. The sample table shows 250,000 or so clones, and around 86% are seen once. Jointly, the top ten make up 12% of the sample.

The collaborating institutions used their own protocols to collect whole blood in K2EDTA tubes. Collaborator samples were shipped for TCRbeta analysis as frozen whole blood, isolated PBMCs, or DNA extracted from either sample type. This clone has only a few counts. Its antigen specificity is not known. The input lacks base qualities; no much larger clone sits a single base away. Rearrangement joined TRBV29-1 to TRBJ1-3, and the D gene may be TRBD1, 6 bases matching. Sequencing input: peripheral blood. This TCR came from a man at least 80 years old with acute or convalescent COVID-19. The CDR3 reads CSVPTGASGNTIYF. DNA sequence: TGCAGCGTCCCGACAGGAGCCTCTGGAAACACCATATATTTT.